This T cell receptor beta chain was profiled in a study of immune characterization of retroperitoneal liposarcoma. This clonotype counts as medium-sized. MiXCR, applied by TCRdb to the PCR reads, yields one record per CDR3 protein. The sample has some 9,300 distinct CDR3 sequences; 37% are singletons. Trimming pared 0 bases from V and 10 bases from J, leaving 16 bases between. The CDR3 is made up of 15 amino acids. Germline V lookup: CDR1 MNHNS, CDR2 SASEGT. V and J are TRBV6-1 and TRBJ2-1; D may be TRBD2 (6 bases). Source material: tumor tissue. This receptor was taken from a female donor with retroperitoneal liposarcoma. CDR3 in DNA: TGTGCCAGCAGTGAAGCGGGCGGGAACCCCTACGAGCAGTTCTTC. Its translation: CASSEAGGNPYEQFF.